This T cell receptor beta chain was obtained from a study of shared clonotypes between healthy human individuals. Overall study context: Three men and two women, aged 18 to 49, were donors. Study conclusions and caveats: Depth of sequencing was expected to influence donor clonotype sharing.

Per the germline V gene, CDR1 is LGHNA and CDR2 is YSLEER. J lost 6 bases, V lost 0 bases, and 6 bases had no gene match. There are 16 residues in the CDR3. Turning to this clone: Its cognate antigen is unknown.

An approximately 210 ng quantity of DNA, 30,000 to 35,000 T cell genomes, went into the sorted-subset replicate PCRs. Generated by immunoSEQ multiplex PCR, the TCRdb table keeps only in-frame clones and is missing some. Counted here are over a million clones, roughly 95% occurring once; the ten biggest clones make up approximately 1.1%. None of the donors, who were healthy HIV-negative adults, had recently had acute infections or vaccinations. The source is a man aged 25 to 40 in good health. Source material: naive CD4+ T cells sorted from blood. The subset here: CD45RA+ positively selected. This rearrangement joins TRBV4-3 to TRBJ2-1; 9 positions match TRBD2. The CDR3 loop reads CASSQELLAGRNEQFF. The CDR3, as DNA: TGCGCCAGCAGCCAAGAGCTCCTAGCGGGACGCAATGAGCAGTTCTTC.